Below, 15 T cell receptor beta chains from the same sample are listed, as sequenced in a study of cytomegalovirus exposure and HLA in healthy donors. The PCR employed 60 Vbeta primers together with 13 Jbeta primers. The table came from immunoSEQ multiplex PCR; TCRdb's copy has only in-frame clones and leaves some out. The profile covers about 160,000 clones, with 70% to 90% appearing a single time and less than 2.5% taken by the ten largest. The sequenced sample was PBMCs. The receptors shown here come from a man younger than 35 in good health and CMV-seropositive.

V and J are TRBV7-9 and TRBJ1-4; 9 bases match TRBD1. The CDR3 contains 14 residues. The ends lost 4 bases at V and 5 bases at J; junction bases unmatched: 2. Looked up from germline, CDR1 is SEHNR and CDR2 is FQNEAQ (reference sequence). The CDR3 reads CASSSDRGNEKLFF. The CDR3 nucleotides read TGTGCCAGCAGCTCGGACAGGGGCAATGAAAAACTGTTTTTT.

The chain recombines TRBV4-3 with TRBJ2-7; possibly TRBD1 for D (6 bases). The CDR3 contains 15 residues. V was pared by 0 bases and J by 7 bases, with 16 bases between. Per germline, CDR1 LGHNA and CDR2 YSLEER. The CDR3 spells CASSQDAQGPREQYF. DNA for the CDR3: TGCGCCAGCAGCCAAGATGCGCAGGGGCCAAGGGAGCAGTACTTC.

This chain joins TRBV9 and TRBJ2-3; 9 nucleotides align to TRBD2. Trimming removed 4 bases from V and 6 bases from J; junction bases left unmatched: 9. CDR3 length: 15 amino acids. The V gene's germline CDR1 is SGDLS and CDR2 YYNGEE. The CDR3 sequence is CASSPRAGGRDTQYF. The DNA of the CDR3 is TGTGCCAGCAGCCCCCGGGCGGGGGGGCGGGATACGCAGTATTTT. Full variable domain (remainder filled in from reference TRBV9 and TRBJ2-3): DSGVTQTPKHLITATGQRVTLRCSPRSGDLSVYWYQQSLDQGLQFLIQYYNGEERAKGNILERFSAQQFPDLHSELNLSSLELGDSALYFCASSPRAGGRDTQYFGPGTRLTVL.

The V call is TRBV7-8, the J call TRBJ2-1, with no clear D. This CDR3 region has 12 residues. Trimming took off 0 bases at V and 6 bases at J, with 3 bases between the two ends. Germline V CDR1 and CDR2: SGHVS, FQNEAQ. The CDR3 spells CASSLASNEQFF. The CDR3 coding sequence is TGTGCCAGCAGCTTAGCTAGCAATGAGCAGTTCTTC.

This chain uses TRBV6-6 with TRBJ1-2, with D possibly being TRBD1 (5 bases). The CDR3 extends over 14 amino acids. Germline loops: CDR1 MNHNY, CDR2 SVGAGI (reference sequence). With 5 bases removed from V and 8 bases from J, the gap between germline ends came to 18 bases. CDR3 sequence: CASSLLLGAGGYTF. The CDR3 DNA sequence: TGTGCCAGCAGTCTACTCCTCGGGGCGGGGGGCTACACCTTC.

V is TRBV4-3 and J is TRBJ1-6; 7 bases fit TRBD1. CDR1 is LGHNA and CDR2 is YSLEER in the germline V gene. The ends lost 3 bases at V and 5 bases at J; junction bases unmatched: 10. This CDR3 spans 17 amino acids. The CDR3 is CASSHVRGQIDNSPLHF. In DNA, the CDR3 is TGCGCCAGCAGCCACGTTAGGGGGCAGATCGATAATTCACCCCTCCACTTT.

V gene TRBV19 combines with J gene TRBJ2-5; D is perhaps TRBD2 (6 bases). This CDR3 has 14 residues. Germline CDR1 reads LNHDA; CDR2 reads SQIVND (reference sequence). Trimming took off 3 bases at V and 2 bases at J, with 10 bases between the two ends. The CDR3 sequence: CASSMVGGQETQYF. CDR3 sequence (DNA): TGTGCCAGTAGTATGGTCGGGGGTCAAGAGACCCAGTACTTC.

The chain uses TRBV27 and TRBJ2-1, with 8 bases aligning to TRBD1. CDR3 length: 18 amino acids. V was pared by 5 bases and J by 2 bases, with 14 bases of the junction left unmatched. Germline V CDR1 and CDR2: MNHEY, SMNVEV (reference sequence). This chain's CDR3 is CASSPPDRETSPYNEQFF. The DNA of the CDR3 is TGTGCCAGCAGTCCGCCGGACAGGGAAACGAGCCCCTACAATGAGCAGTTCTTC.

Comments on this clone: The DNA is left out, because the CDR3 cannot be placed on it with certainty; the CDR3 is given as TCRdb lists it. The rearrangement uses TRBV6-6 and TRBJ1-3. The CDR3 length is 13 residues, termini included. Germline CDR1 reads MNHNY; CDR2 reads SVGAGI (reference sequence). The CDR3 spells CASSTSAGNTIYF.

The rearrangement links TRBV27 to TRBJ2-6; 7 bases are shared with TRBD1. Germline CDR1 is MNHEY and CDR2 is SMNVEV (reference sequence). The junction had 5 bases not matched to a gene; V was cut back by 7 bases and J by 2 bases. This CDR3 has 15 residues. CDR3 bases: TGTGCCAGCATCGCCCAGGGGGCTGGGGCCAACGTCCTGACTTTC. Residues: CASIAQGAGANVLTF. Together with reference TRBV27 and TRBJ2-6, the CDR3 gives the full variable domain: EAQVTQNPRYLITVTGKKLTVTCSQNMNHEYMSWYRQDPGLGLRQIYYSMNVEVTDKGDVPEGYKVSRKEKRNFPLILESPSPNQTSLYFCASIAQGAGANVLTFGAGSRLTVL.

This rearrangement joins TRBV18 to TRBJ1-1; 9 bases are shared with TRBD1. The germline V gene has CDR1 KGHSH and CDR2 LQKENI. The CDR3 runs 15 residues. V gave up 6 bases and J gave up 4 bases; unmatched junction bases: 9. In nucleotides, the CDR3 is TGTGCCAGCTCCCCGGGACAGGGTGGAAGCACTGAAGCTTTCTTT. It is translated as CASSPGQGGSTEAFF.

The chain links TRBV10-3 to TRBJ2-5; weak D call: TRBD1 (5 bases). The CDR3 covers 12 residues. Between the trimmed V and J ends, which lost 2 bases and 5 bases, there was a span of 6 bases. Looked up from germline, CDR1 is ENHRY and CDR2 is SYGVKD. The CDR3 loop is CAISEGAETQYF. In nucleotides, the CDR3 is TGTGCCATCAGTGAGGGGGCCGAGACCCAGTACTTC.

This rearrangement joins TRBV7-6 to TRBJ2-3, with D perhaps matching TRBD2 (6 bases). The CDR3 is 16 residues long. Trimming cost V 5 bases and J 3 bases, with 18 bases left between them. Germline V gene data show CDR1 as SGHVS and CDR2 as FNYEAQ. The CDR3 is CASSPMGGERTDTQYF. The CDR3 region has the DNA TGTGCCAGCAGCCCTATGGGCGGGGAACGAACAGATACGCAGTATTTT.

J is TRBJ1-5 and V is TRBV15; D remains ambiguous. The V gene lost 0 bases and the J gene lost 3 bases, with 9 bases spanning the gap. This CDR3 region has 15 residues. CDR1 and CDR2 (germline): LNHNV, YYDKDF (reference sequence). The CDR3 DNA reads TGTGCCACCAGCAGAGATGAACTGATCAATCAGCCCCAGCATTTT. Amino acid sequence: CATSRDELINQPQHF.

The chain employs TRBV6-5 and TRBJ2-1, with D perhaps matching TRBD2 (6 bases). V lost 5 bases, J lost 4 bases, and 9 bases lay in between. Germline lookup yields CDR1 MNHEY and CDR2 SVGAGI. The CDR3 totals 13 residues. The CDR3 protein is CASSRDSYNEQFF. CDR3 nucleotides: TGTGCCAGCAGTCGGGACTCTTACAATGAGCAGTTCTTC.